This record looks at one TCR beta chain sequence and its context. This sample stems from a study of blood T cell repertoires in COVID-19. The overall study: Specimens from acute and convalescent COVID-19 originated in the United States, Italy and Spain. Sources were T cells, B-cell-depleted T cells, or PBMCs; the material itself was cDNA or gDNA.

Per the original data handling: Estimation of nucleated cell counts was performed using reference gene primer amplification. The data were produced by immunoSEQ multiplex PCR, yet TCRdb's version contains in-frame clones alone and is incomplete. Clone size and the V and J calls come from that table; the DNA yielded D and trimming. This sample carries just over 75,000 clones, 80% to 85% of them seen once, and the ten largest clones take approximately 3.3%. Deletions cut 4 bases from V and 3 bases from J, with 13 bases between. Looked up from germline, CDR1 is SGHRS and CDR2 is YFSETQ. The CDR3 totals 14 residues.

Sequencing was done on a sample of peripheral blood. This sequence was found in a man aged 45-65 years with acute or convalescent COVID-19. The rearrangement joins TRBV5-1 to TRBJ1-1, with a tentative D call TRBD1 (6 bases). The CDR3 coding sequence is TGCGCCAGCAGCGGATACAGGGAAGACACTGAAGCTTTCTTT. Protein: CASSGYREDTEAFF.